The 9 T cell receptor beta chains below were found in one sample sequenced in a study of a mutant IDH1 vaccine in newly diagnosed glioma. These receptors' targets are unknown. Produced via immunoSEQ multiplex PCR; TCRdb's table is partial and in-frame only. The table shows tens of thousands of clones, with approximately 79% occurring only once. Regarding time point: week 11, during vaccination. Every single dose of the vaccine, 300 ug of mutant IDH1 20-mer peptide, came with topical imiquimod. Sequenced here: PBMCs, sampled from a glioma patient whose treatment included an IDH1 peptide vaccine. These receptors all come from a man aged 35-49 years with glioma.

The chain uses TRBV19 and TRBJ1-5; D not certain. The CDR3 is 15 residues long. V was cut by 6 bases and J by 0 bases, with 12 bases left in between. From germline, CDR1 is LNHDA and CDR2 SQIVND (reference sequence). CDR3 nucleotides: TGTGCCAGTAGGACGGAACTATATAGCAATCAGCCCCAGCATTTT. This codes for CASRTELYSNQPQHF.

This clone was observed a few times. Its ends do not fully match the called genes, so a read error is possible. J is TRBJ2-5 and V is TRBV11-2, with 7 bases fitting TRBD2. Germline CDR1 reads SGHAT; CDR2 reads FQNNGV. CDR3 length equals 11 residues. CDR3 in DNA: TGTGCCAGCAGCCCATCTGGGGGGGTGCACTTC. Its protein is CASSPSGGVHF. Variable domain in full (rest from reference TRBV11-2 and TRBJ2-5): EAGVAQSPRYKIIEKRQSVAFWCNPISGHATLYWYQQILGQGPKLLIQFQNNGVVDDSQLPKDRFSAERLKGVDSTLKIQPAKLEDSAVYLCASSPSGGVHFGPGTRLLVL.

The chain combines TRBV19 with TRBJ1-2; TRBD1 agrees at 11 bases. Germline CDR1 is LNHDA and CDR2 is SQIVND (reference sequence). V was pared by 7 bases and J by 4 bases, with 5 bases of the junction left unmatched. The length of the CDR3 is 14 residues. The CDR3 loop reads CASIGTGGSYGYTF. CDR3 DNA sequence: TGTGCCAGTATTGGGACAGGGGGGTCCTATGGCTACACCTTC.

V and J are TRBV6-5 and TRBJ1-1, with D possibly matching TRBD1 (5 bases). Germline CDR1 is MNHEY and CDR2 is SVGAGI. Trimming removed 0 bases from V and 3 bases from J, with 8 bases in between. The CDR3 runs 14 residues. CDR3 region: CASSYSSGYTEAFF. In DNA form, the CDR3 reads TGTGCCAGCAGTTACTCTTCAGGGTACACTGAAGCTTTCTTT.

The rearrangement joins TRBV28 to TRBJ1-4; D gene ambiguous. In germline, CDR1 is MDHEN, CDR2 SYDVKM. V was clipped by 4 bases and J by 4 bases, with 13 bases between them. The CDR3 contains 15 residues. CDR3 amino acids: CASSSVQGHNEKLFF. The CDR3 DNA sequence: TGTGCCAGCAGTTCCGTACAAGGCCATAATGAAAAACTGTTTTTT.

The chain joins TRBV5-1 to TRBJ2-3; possibly TRBD1 for D (6 bases). Looked up from germline, CDR1 is SGHRS and CDR2 is YFSETQ. V was pared by 0 bases and J by 6 bases, with 14 bases between. The CDR3 totals 15 residues. CDR3 amino acids: CASSLGQGPPDTQYF. In DNA, the CDR3 is TGCGCCAGCAGCTTGGGGCAGGGGCCCCCGGATACGCAGTATTTT.

The chain uses TRBV27 and TRBJ1-2, with 8 bases aligning to TRBD1. The CDR3 is 13 amino acids. Germline CDR1 is MNHEY and CDR2 is SMNVEV (reference sequence). With V trimmed by 5 bases and J by 5 bases, 4 bases remained unmatched. In DNA, the CDR3 is TGTGCCAGCAGTATACGGACAGGGTATGGCTACACCTTC. Its protein product is CASSIRTGYGYTF.

This chain links TRBV7-8 with TRBJ1-5, with unresolved D. CDR3 length: 15 amino acids. V shed 4 bases and J shed 5 bases, with 15 bases lying between them. Germline V CDR1 and CDR2: SGHVS, FQNEAQ. Written as DNA, the CDR3 is TGTGCCAGCAGCTCCGCGCGCGCGGGTTATCAGCCCCAGCATTTT. Protein: CASSSARAGYQPQHF. Based on the CDR3 plus reference TRBV7-8 and TRBJ1-5, the full variable domain is GAGVSQSPRYKVAKRGQDVALRCDPISGHVSLFWYQQALGQGPEFLTYFQNEAQLDKSGLPSDRFFAERPEGSVSTLKIQRTQQEDSAVYLCASSSARAGYQPQHFGDGTRLSIL.

This clone has a handful of counts. The CDR3 loop is CASQEGAANEKLFF. As DNA, the CDR3 is TGTGCCAGCCAAGAGGGGGCTGCTAATGAAAAACTGTTTTTT. The rearrangement links TRBV2 to TRBJ1-4; TRBD1 matches 7 bases. Germline V CDR1 and CDR2: SNHLY, FYNNEI. The CDR3 has 14 residues. J was trimmed by 3 bases and V by 8 bases; bases with no gene match: 6. Drawing the rest from reference TRBV2 and TRBJ1-4, the complete variable domain is EPEVTQTPSHQVTQMGQEVILRCVPISNHLYFYWYRQILGQKVEFLVSFYNNEISEKSEIFDDQFSVERPDGSNFTLKIRSTKLEDSAMYFCASQEGAANEKLFFGSGTQLSVL.